The 15 T cell receptor beta chains reported below all come from one sample, sequenced in a study of shared clonotypes between healthy human individuals. Assay: immunoSEQ multiplex PCR; the TCRdb copy retains only in-frame clones and omits some. The sample includes roughly 2,300,000 clones, around 90% of them seen just once. The sequenced sample consisted of naive CD4+ T cells from PBMCs. Subset denoted: CD45RA+ positively selected. The receptors here all came from a man younger than 30 in good health. Some clones in this sample may be carry-over from other donors' samples.

V gene TRBV5-1 combines with J gene TRBJ2-3; no definite D call. Germline CDR1 reads SGHRS; CDR2 reads YFSETQ. V lost 0 bases and J 0 bases, leaving 11 bases between the germline ends. The CDR3 has 16 amino acids. CDR3 sequence (DNA): TGCGCCAGCAGCTTGGATGTGCGGAGCAGCACAGATACGCAGTATTTT. Its translation is CASSLDVRSSTDTQYF.

Note on this clone: The same CDR3 is also encoded by other DNA sequences in this sample. V and J are TRBV28 and TRBJ1-5; possibly TRBD1 for D (6 bases). Germline CDR1 MDHEN, CDR2 SYDVKM. The CDR3 extends over 14 amino acids. Trimming stripped 3 bases from V and 2 bases from J, with 8 bases between. CDR3 loop: CASSLGHRNQPQHF. For the CDR3, the DNA is TGTGCCAGCAGTTTGGGACACCGCAATCAGCCCCAGCATTTT.

Details on this clone: The same CDR3 also results from other DNA sequences found in this sample. CDR3 amino acids: CASSPGRAAYEQYF. DNA of the CDR3: TGTGCCAGCTCACCTGGGCGGGCAGCCTACGAGCAGTACTTC. The chain uses TRBV18 and TRBJ2-7, with TRBD2 as a possible D gene (5 bases). In germline, CDR1 is KGHSH, CDR2 LQKENI. CDR3 length equals 14 residues. Trimming shortened V by 3 bases and J by 2 bases, and 11 bases separated the two germline ends.

The J gene is TRBJ1-2, the V gene TRBV28, with unresolved D. The CDR3 length is 13 residues. CDR1 MDHEN and CDR2 SYDVKM come from the germline V gene. Trimming took 8 bases from V and 0 from J, leaving 10 bases between them. CDR3 DNA: TGTGCCAGCCTACGGGGAGCTAACTATGGCTACACCTTC. Translated: CASLRGANYGYTF.

This chain links TRBV15 with TRBJ1-4; unclear D gene. Trimming stripped 1 base from V and 7 bases from J, with 16 bases between. The length of the CDR3 is 16 residues. Germline V gene sequence: CDR1 LNHNV, CDR2 YYDKDF (reference sequence). The CDR3 DNA reads as TGTGCCACCAGCAGAGTTAACCCCACACGAGGTGAAAAACTGTTTTTT. It yields the protein CATSRVNPTRGEKLFF.

J is TRBJ1-2 and V is TRBV30; D ambiguous. The V end was cut by 0 bases, the J end by 3 bases, with 8 bases between. The V gene's germline CDR1 is GTSNPN and CDR2 SVGIG (reference sequence). This CDR3 spans 13 amino acids. The CDR3, as DNA: TGTGCCTGGAGTGTGGGGAGCTACTATGGCTACACCTTC. Its translation: CAWSVGSYYGYTF.

The V gene is TRBV4-3, the J gene TRBJ1-2; perhaps TRBD1 as D (5 bases). Germline values: CDR1 LGHNA, CDR2 YSLEER. This CDR3 spans 14 amino acids. The ends were cut back, 0 bases at V and 7 bases at J, with 12 bases in the middle. The CDR3 sequence is CASSQEGRTPGYTF. CDR3 DNA: TGCGCCAGCAGCCAAGAAGGAAGGACACCTGGCTACACCTTC.

The sample holds a few counts of this clone. This chain uses TRBV2 with TRBJ1-5; 8 bases align to TRBD1. The germline V gene encodes CDR1 SNHLY and CDR2 FYNNEI. The junction had 5 bases not matched to a gene; V was cut back by 6 bases and J by 4 bases. This CDR3 contains 14 residues. Written as DNA, the CDR3 is TGTGCCAGCAGGGGGACAGGCCGAAATCAGCCCCAGCATTTT. It codes for CASRGTGRNQPQHF.

The chain is built from TRBV7-3 and TRBJ2-1, with D possibly TRBD2 on 6 matching bases. The germline gives CDR1 SGHTA, CDR2 FQGTGA. The ends were cut back, 3 bases at V and 1 base at J, with 10 bases in the middle. This CDR3 comprises 15 residues. CDR3 in amino acids: CASSLEGKSYNEQFF. Here the CDR3 DNA reads TGTGCCAGCAGCTTGGAGGGTAAATCCTACAATGAGCAGTTCTTC.

The rearrangement uses TRBV4-1 and TRBJ1-3; a weak D match, TRBD1 (5 bases). V was trimmed by 4 bases and J by 4 bases, leaving 20 bases between them. The CDR3 has 17 amino acids. The germline V gene has CDR1 MGHRA and CDR2 YSYEKL. The CDR3 spells CASSLQGETRPGNTIYF. In DNA form, the CDR3 reads TGCGCCAGCAGCCTTCAGGGAGAGACACGGCCGGGAAACACCATATATTTT.

The V and J genes are TRBV5-1 and TRBJ2-5; 12 bases are a match to TRBD2. V lost 4 bases and J lost 4; bases outside the gene matches: 5. Germline V gene sequence: CDR1 SGHRS, CDR2 YFSETQ. This CDR3 spans 15 amino acids. The CDR3 sequence is CASSGQGLAGETQYF. CDR3 bases: TGCGCCAGCAGCGGCCAGGGACTAGCGGGAGAGACCCAGTACTTC.

This sequence joins TRBV7-5 and TRBJ1-5; the table calls TRBD1, which could not be checked here. TRBV7-5 is classified as a pseudogene. This CDR3 is 15 amino acids long. DNA for the CDR3: TGTGCCAGTCCCCTTCGCAGGGGGCAGGGTCAGCCCCAGCATTTT. It encodes CASPLRRGQGQPQHF.

V and J are TRBV4-2 and TRBJ2-3; D gene uncertain. V lost 0 bases and J lost 4, with 14 bases in between. Germline assignment: CDR1 LGHNA and CDR2 YNFKEQ. CDR3 length: 16 residues. CDR3 sequence: CASSQDSSRAADTQYF. In nucleotides, the CDR3 is TGTGCCAGCAGCCAAGATTCGTCCCGGGCCGCAGATACGCAGTATTTT.

The rearrangement joins TRBV19 to TRBJ2-7; 10 bases are shared with TRBD2. Looked up from germline, CDR1 is LNHDA and CDR2 is SQIVND (reference sequence). With V trimmed by 4 bases and J by 6 bases, 12 bases remained unmatched. CDR3 size: 16 residues. The CDR3: CASSTRVDVAGGEQYF. The CDR3 nucleotides read TGTGCCAGTAGTACTAGGGTCGATGTAGCGGGAGGCGAGCAGTACTTC.

The chain joins TRBV2 to TRBJ2-1; TRBD2 might be the D (6 bases). The CDR3 sequence is 14 residues long. V lost 8 bases, J lost 8 bases, and 19 bases lay in between. The V gene's germline CDR1 is SNHLY and CDR2 FYNNEI. The CDR3 DNA reads as TGTGCCAGCGTGGGGCTAGATGGCGGGGATGAGCAGTTCTTC. Translating it yields CASVGLDGGDEQFF. Variable domain in full (rest from reference TRBV2 and TRBJ2-1): EPEVTQTPSHQVTQMGQEVILRCVPISNHLYFYWYRQILGQKVEFLVSFYNNEISEKSEIFDDQFSVERPDGSNFTLKIRSTKLEDSAMYFCASVGLDGGDEQFFGPGTRLTVL.